This T cell receptor (delta chain) was captured by sequencing in a study of γδ T cells in repeated Plasmodium falciparum infection. This clone appeared many times. The TCRdb record carries a much larger clone's protein, which differs from this DNA's translation at residue 18; a read error is the likely cause, and the protein listed here is the DNA translation. Gammadelta T cells were flow-sorted from PBMC into Vgamma9/Vdelta2+ and Vdelta2-negative populations for bulk analysis. The germline V gene encodes CDR1 GEAIGNYY and CDR2 EKD. The CDR3 sequence is 21 residues long. TCRdb used CATT to re-call clones from the multiplex PCR reads. The repertoire holds roughly 86,000 delta-chain clones, more than 1.4% seen once, with just under 9% in the top ten.

The clonotype was recovered from a pool of human donors (malaria-infected and uninfected, not separated). The specimen was gamma-delta T cells from blood. V usage is TRDV2 and J usage is TRDJ3; possibly TRDD3 for D (6 bases). CDR3 region: CACDTGGQPGDLSWDTRRMFF. In DNA form, the CDR3 reads TGTGCCTGTGACACCGGTGGTCAGCCTGGGGACCTCTCCTGGGACACCCGACGGATGTTTTTC.